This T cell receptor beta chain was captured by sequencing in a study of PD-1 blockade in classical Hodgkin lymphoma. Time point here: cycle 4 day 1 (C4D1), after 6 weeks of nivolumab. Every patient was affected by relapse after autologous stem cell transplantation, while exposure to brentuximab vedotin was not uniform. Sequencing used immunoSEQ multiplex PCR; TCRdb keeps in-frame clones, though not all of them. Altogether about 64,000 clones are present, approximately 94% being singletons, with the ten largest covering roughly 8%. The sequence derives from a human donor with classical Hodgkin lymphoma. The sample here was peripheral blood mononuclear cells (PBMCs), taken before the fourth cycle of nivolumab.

In DNA, the CDR3 is TGTGCCAGCTCACCGTGGACTAGCGGGACAAGCACAGATACGCAGTATTTT. Its translation: CASSPWTSGTSTDTQYF. This chain joins TRBV18 and TRBJ2-3, with 12 bases aligning to TRBD2. Trimming cost V 3 bases and J 0 bases; bases outside gene matches: 4. Germline V CDR1 and CDR2: KGHSH, LQKENI. CDR3 length equals 17 residues. The full variable domain, with the rest looked up from reference TRBV18 and TRBJ2-3, is NAGVMQNPRHLVRRRGQEARLRCSPMKGHSHVYWYRQLPEEGLKFMVYLQKENIIDESGMPKERFSAEFPKEGPSILRIQQVVRGDSAAYFCASSPWTSGTSTDTQYFGPGTRLTVL.